What follows is one TCR beta chain and its context. Antigen specificity is unknown. The sample comes from a study of human T cells and chemical hapten exposure. MiXCR was run by TCRdb on the RACE reads, yielding one entry per CDR3 protein. Among tens of thousands of distinct CDR3 sequences listed, around 13% were seen once. General study results and limits: No shift was seen in TCRs above 1 in 1000 frequency with DPC sensitization.

Sample time point: pre-sensitization, week 0. As to treatment: therapeutic diphenylcyclopropenone sensitization with weekly scalp DPC. Participating donors were patients with alopecia, aged 18 to 70 years, considered appropriate candidates for DPC. Whole blood, unfractionated, served as the material for total RNA extraction. This CDR3 has 15 amino acids. The V gene's germline CDR1 is SGHDN and CDR2 FVKESK. J lost 0 bases, V lost 2 bases, and 0 bases had no gene match. The TCR was taken from a woman aged 45-59 years with alopecia areata. Some clones in this sample may be carry-over from other donors' samples. Sequenced here: whole blood, sampled in connection with sensitization to the hapten diphenylcyclopropenone (DPC). This sequence joins TRBV14 and TRBJ2-3; 9 positions match TRBD2. CDR3 bases: TGTGCCAGCAGCCAACTAGCGGGGAGCACAGATACGCAGTATTTT. It codes for CASSQLAGSTDTQYF.